This TCR beta chain was found in a study of blood T cell repertoires in COVID-19 (TCRdb year 2020). Regarding the study in general: Collaborator samples came from the United States, Italy and Spain and covered acute and convalescent phases of COVID-19. Samples came from the ongoing ImmuneRACE study (first 160 participants) plus 1,254 subjects from 6 global collaborators. The dataset comprised deeply sampled blood TCRbeta repertoires from subjects exposed to, actively infected with, or recovered from COVID-19. The material from the prospective study consisted of cDNA or gDNA derived from T cells, B-cell-depleted T cells, or PBMCs. Where available, HLA class I and class II types were obtained from metadata supplied by the sample provider rather than from assay-based typing. A freely available public database, intended as a resource for researchers studying the immune response to SARS-CoV-2, is where the repertoires were released. The sample metadata nearly always contained a de-identified subject ID, COVID-19 status, age in years and sex. On the study overall, not on this receptor specifically: The amount of clinical and demographic metadata varied by source and participant and was provided uncurated.

This clone has a single count. What this receptor recognizes is not known. The sample holds no much larger clone one base away, and base qualities are not on file. TCRbeta CDR3 regions were amplified from genomic DNA by means of the immunoSEQ Assay, a bias-controlled multiplex PCR. As for the authors' bioinformatics: The number of nucleated cells in each sample was estimated by amplification of reference gene primers within the assay. To quantify the absolute abundance of each unique TCRbeta CDR3 rearrangement, sequence reads were collapsed and filtered. For each sample, productive Simpson clonality was calculated as the square root of Simpson's diversity index across productive rearrangements. Not all clones reach the TCRdb copy of this immuneACCESS table, which keeps in-frame sequences only. Checked studies attribute under half of the gap to unresolved V genes and leave the rest unexplained. D and trimming come from the DNA, and the V and J calls and clone size come from that table. The sample yields under 50,000 clones; around 92% were counted once. The biggest ten clones account for around 12% of the sample.

The CDR3 runs 16 residues from the cysteine to the phenylalanine. The entry retains the CDR3 DNA only, 48 bases that are in frame from base 1. Trimming takes 0 bases off V and 1 base off J; junction bases not matched to a gene: 3. CDR1 and CDR2, per the germline V gene (reference sequence), are SGHNT and YYREEE. Whole blood was collected in K2EDTA tubes by collaborating institutions according to the institutions' own protocols. Collaborator samples were shipped for TCRbeta analysis as frozen whole blood, isolated PBMCs, or DNA extracted from either sample type. The sequence is built from TRBV5-4 and TRBJ2-2, with TRBD2 identical over 7 junction bases. The receptor was isolated from a human donor in a cohort sampled during active COVID-19. The source material was peripheral blood. The nucleotides are TGTGCCAGCAGCTTGGGCCTAGCGGTGAACACCGGGGAGCTGTTTTTT. Its translation is CASSLGLAVNTGELFF.